The 5 T cell receptor beta chains given below trace back to one sample, sequenced in a study of T cells after yellow fever vaccination. TCRdb recomputed calls from the 5' RACE reads with MiXCR, one row per CDR3 protein. The sample gives 100,000 to 150,000 distinct CDR3 sequences, roughly 8.2% of which show up once; under 40% is in the top ten. The input for sequencing was CD8+ T cells sorted from PBMCs, taken on the day of the yellow fever booster vaccination. The receptors were sampled from a man aged 18 to 29 who received the YFV17D yellow fever vaccine.

This clonotype was counted only a few times. The CDR3 protein is CAIRTSGGAGNEQFF. The DNA for the CDR3 is TGTGCCATCAGGACTAGCGGGGGGGCCGGTAATGAGCAGTTCTTC. V gene TRBV10-3 combines with J gene TRBJ2-1, with TRBD2 matching over 14 bases. Germline-derived CDR1 and CDR2 are ENHRY and SYGVKD. After removal of 6 bases from V and 7 bases from J, the junction contained 5 bases not matched to a gene. This CDR3 is 15 amino acids long.

This clonotype was picked up a small number of times. V and J are TRBV7-9 and TRBJ1-1; no clear D gene. V shed 9 bases and J shed 2 bases, with 10 bases lying between them. CDR1 SEHNR and CDR2 FQNEAQ come from the germline V gene (reference sequence). The CDR3 sequence is 12 residues long. The CDR3 region is CASSNTNTEAFF. Written as DNA, the CDR3 is TGTGCCAGTTCAAATACAAACACTGAAGCTTTCTTT.

The chain is built from TRBV7-9 and TRBJ2-7, with D tentatively TRBD2 (5 bases). Germline lookup yields CDR1 SEHNR and CDR2 FQNEAQ (reference sequence). Trimming pared 5 bases from V and 4 bases from J, leaving 24 bases between. The CDR3 sequence is 17 residues long. DNA for the CDR3: TGTGCCAGCAGCGCCCCAGTCGTAGGCAGGAGGATTTACGAGCAGTACTTC. It is translated as CASSAPVVGRRIYEQYF.

The rearrangement joins TRBV5-4 to TRBJ1-1, with D possibly being TRBD1 (6 bases). CDR3 length: 13 amino acids. Trimming removed 10 bases at V and 3 bases at J, with 16 bases between. Germline V gene data show CDR1 as SGHNT and CDR2 as YYREEE (reference sequence). The CDR3 is CALQTGLDTEAFF. As DNA, the CDR3 is TGTGCCTTACAAACAGGGCTCGACACTGAAGCTTTCTTT.

The CDR3 nucleotides read TGTGCCAGCAGCCCACAACTAGCGGGGGGGCCACAGGTTACGCAGTATTTT. It encodes CASSPQLAGGPQVTQYF. The chain combines TRBV7-3 with TRBJ2-3, with 13 bases aligning to TRBD2. This CDR3 has 17 residues. The V gene end was trimmed by 5 bases and the J gene end by 8 bases; junction bases not matched to a gene: 13. CDR1 and CDR2 (germline): SGHTA, FQGTGA.